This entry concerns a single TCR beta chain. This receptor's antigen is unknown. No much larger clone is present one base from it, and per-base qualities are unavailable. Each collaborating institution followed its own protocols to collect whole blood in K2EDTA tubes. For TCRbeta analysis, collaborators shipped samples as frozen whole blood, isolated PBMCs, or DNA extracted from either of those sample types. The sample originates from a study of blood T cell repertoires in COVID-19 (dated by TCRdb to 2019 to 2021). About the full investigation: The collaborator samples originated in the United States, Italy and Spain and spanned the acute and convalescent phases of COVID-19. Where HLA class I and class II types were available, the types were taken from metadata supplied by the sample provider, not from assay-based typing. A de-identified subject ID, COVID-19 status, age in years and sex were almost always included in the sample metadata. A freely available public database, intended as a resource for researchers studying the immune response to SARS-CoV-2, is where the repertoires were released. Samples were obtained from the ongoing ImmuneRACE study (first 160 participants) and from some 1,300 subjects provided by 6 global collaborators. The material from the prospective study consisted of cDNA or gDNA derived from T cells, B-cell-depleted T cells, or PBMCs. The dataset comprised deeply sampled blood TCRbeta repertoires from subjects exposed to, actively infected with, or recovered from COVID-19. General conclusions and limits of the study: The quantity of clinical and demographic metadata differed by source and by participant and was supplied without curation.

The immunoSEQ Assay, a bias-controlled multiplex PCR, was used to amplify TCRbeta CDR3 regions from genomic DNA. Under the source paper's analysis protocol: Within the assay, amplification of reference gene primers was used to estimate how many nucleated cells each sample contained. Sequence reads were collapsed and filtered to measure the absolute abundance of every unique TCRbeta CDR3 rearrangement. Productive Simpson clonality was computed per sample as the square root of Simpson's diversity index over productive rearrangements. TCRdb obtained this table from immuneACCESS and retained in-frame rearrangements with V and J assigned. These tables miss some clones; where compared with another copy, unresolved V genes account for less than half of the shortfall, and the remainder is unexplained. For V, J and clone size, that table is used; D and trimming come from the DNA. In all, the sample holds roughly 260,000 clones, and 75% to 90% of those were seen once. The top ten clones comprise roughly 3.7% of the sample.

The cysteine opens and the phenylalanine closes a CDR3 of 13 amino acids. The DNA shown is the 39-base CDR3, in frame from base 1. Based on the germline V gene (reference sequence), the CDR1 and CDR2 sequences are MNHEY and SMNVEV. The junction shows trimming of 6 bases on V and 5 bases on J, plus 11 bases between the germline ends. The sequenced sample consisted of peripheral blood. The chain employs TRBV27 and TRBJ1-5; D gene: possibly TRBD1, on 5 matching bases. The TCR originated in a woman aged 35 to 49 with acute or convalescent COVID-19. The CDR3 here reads CASSYGGDQPQHF. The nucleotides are TGTGCCAGCAGCTATGGAGGGGATCAGCCCCAGCATTTT.